The 10 T cell receptor beta chains below come from one sample, sequenced in a study of blood T cells in healthy people across ages. The use of a sample-barcoded 5' primer and a J-beta primer mix characterized a second PCR of roughly 6 to 11 cycles. MiXCR, run by TCRdb on the 5' RACE reads, gives a single entry per CDR3 protein. In the table there are over 1,500,000 distinct CDR3 sequences, 35% to 50% of which are singletons. Sequencing used blood. The origin of the receptors is a human donor in good health.

The V call is TRBV12-3 or TRBV12-4, the J call TRBJ2-3; 8 bases fit TRBD1. V trimming: 3 bases; J trimming: 7 bases; junction bases outside the gene matches: 3. CDR3 length equals 13 residues. CDR3 nucleotide sequence: TGTGCCAGCAGTTTGGACAGGGCTTATACGCAGTATTTT. Protein product: CASSLDRAYTQYF.

This sequence joins TRBV3-1 and TRBJ2-1, with 11 bases identical to TRBD2. The V gene end was trimmed by 0 bases and the J gene end by 5 bases; junction bases not matched to a gene: 6. This CDR3 region has 17 residues. Germline loops: CDR1 LGHDT, CDR2 YNNKEL (reference sequence). Here the CDR3 DNA reads TGTGCCAGCAGCCAAGATTTACTAGCGGGGGTGGACAATGAGCAGTTCTTC. Translating it yields CASSQDLLAGVDNEQFF.

This clonotype was detected only a few times. The chain has TRBV5-1 and TRBJ1-2; no clear D. The germline V gene has CDR1 SGHRS and CDR2 YFSETQ. V gave up 0 bases and J gave up 3 bases, with 9 bases separating them. The CDR3 extends over 14 amino acids. The CDR3 loop reads CASSLELYYYGYTF. CDR3 in DNA: TGCGCCAGCAGCTTGGAATTGTACTACTATGGCTACACCTTC.

This chain connects TRBV20-1 to TRBJ2-3; D is unresolved. Germline lookup yields CDR1 DFQATT and CDR2 SNEGSKA (reference sequence). The germline V and J ends were trimmed by 3 bases and 11 bases, with 12 bases remaining between them. The CDR3 spans 11 residues. CDR3 nucleotides: TGCAGTGCTAGTGGCGTTATTGAGCAGTATTTT. Translating it yields CSASGVIEQYF.

This clonotype was recorded a few times. This chain uses TRBV5-1 with TRBJ1-2, with D perhaps matching TRBD1 (5 bases). V was shortened by 3 bases and J by 0 bases, with 12 bases between the two germline ends. CDR1 and CDR2 from the germline V gene are SGHRS and YFSETQ. The CDR3 is 15 amino acids. CDR3 sequence: CASSSSGLTNYGYTF. The CDR3 nucleotides are TGCGCCAGCAGCTCCTCGGGACTGACTAACTATGGCTACACCTTC.

This clonotype was seen only a few times. V and J are TRBV9 and TRBJ2-5; 9 bases fit TRBD1. V was pared by 6 bases and J by 5 bases, with 8 bases of the junction left unmatched. CDR1 is SGDLS and CDR2 is YYNGEE in the germline V gene. The CDR3 totals 14 residues. CDR3 coding DNA: TGTGCCAGCAAGAGGGGACAGGGTATGGAGACCCAGTACTTC. It yields the protein CASKRGQGMETQYF.

The V and J genes are TRBV5-1 and TRBJ2-4; D may be TRBD1 (6 bases). The DNA end is a closer match to TRBJ2-7, so the J assignment may be wrong. Per germline, CDR1 SGHRS and CDR2 YFSETQ. The CDR3 runs to 15 residues. The CDR3 nucleotides are TGCGCCAGCAGCTCCTTACAGGGATTGAGCGGCGAGCAGTACTTC. It specifies CASSSLQGLSGEQYF.

The V call is TRBV20-1, the J call TRBJ2-4; the D gene is possibly TRBD1 (6 bases). With 5 bases removed from V and 7 bases from J, the gap between germline ends came to 15 bases. Germline CDR1 is DFQATT and CDR2 is SNEGSKA (reference sequence). The length of the CDR3 is 13 residues. CDR3 in amino acids: CSAGNYRDNIQYF. The CDR3 region has the DNA TGCAGTGCTGGGAATTACAGGGATAACATTCAGTACTTC.

J is TRBJ1-3 and V is TRBV29-1; D might be TRBD1 (6 bases). This CDR3 spans 20 amino acids. The germline V gene encodes CDR1 SQVTM and CDR2 ANQGSEA. V shed 2 bases and J shed 0 bases, with 26 bases lying between them. CDR3: CSVEQRGNREGALSGNTIYF. In DNA, the CDR3 is TGCAGCGTTGAACAGAGGGGTAACAGGGAAGGTGCCCTCTCTGGAAACACCATATATTTT.

The chain joins TRBV28 to TRBJ2-1, with D possibly being TRBD2 (7 bases). The length of the CDR3 is 17 residues. V was trimmed by 4 bases and J by 4 bases, leaving 20 bases between them. Germline V gene lookup returns CDR1 MDHEN and CDR2 SYDVKM. The CDR3 region has the DNA TGTGCCAGCAGTTCTTTGACCGGGGGGCCGAAATACAATGAGCAGTTCTTC. It translates to CASSSLTGGPKYNEQFF. Based on the CDR3 plus reference TRBV28 and TRBJ2-1, the full variable domain is DVKVTQSSRYLVKRTGEKVFLECVQDMDHENMFWYRQDPGLGLRLIYFSYDVKMKEKGDIPEGYSVSREKKERFSLILESASTNQTSMYLCASSSLTGGPKYNEQFFGPGTRLTVL.